A single sample is the source of the 27 T cell receptor beta chains below, sequenced in a study of blood T cell repertoires in COVID-19. The repertoire was sequenced with immunoSEQ multiplex PCR; TCRdb's copy has only in-frame clones and lacks some. The sample has just under 65,000 clones, around 80% seen once. Material: peripheral blood. The receptors shown here come from a man between 60 and 75 years old with COVID-19, enrolled during active disease.

The chain links TRBV29-1 to TRBJ2-7; weak D call: TRBD1 (6 bases). Trimming left V 5 bases short and J 5 bases short, with 13 bases between. Germline V lookup: CDR1 SQVTM, CDR2 ANQGSEA. CDR3 length: 12 residues. The CDR3 sequence is CSVIGDINEQYF. CDR3 nucleotide sequence: TGCAGCGTTATTGGGGACATTAACGAGCAGTACTTC.

This chain links TRBV5-1 with TRBJ2-3, with 13 bases fitting TRBD2. The CDR3 has 16 amino acids. Losses at the gene ends were 3 bases for V and 2 bases for J; bases not matched to a gene: 3. The germline V gene encodes CDR1 SGHRS and CDR2 YFSETQ. The CDR3 DNA reads as TGCGCCAGCAGCTCGGGACTAGCGGGAACCACAGATACGCAGTATTTT. Translated: CASSSGLAGTTDTQYF. The whole variable domain, remainder taken from reference TRBV5-1 and TRBJ2-3, is KAGVTQTPRYLIKTRGQQVTLSCSPISGHRSVSWYQQTPGQGLQFLFEYFSETQRNKGNFPGRFSGRQFSNSRSEMNVSTLELGDSALYLCASSSGLAGTTDTQYFGPGTRLTVL.

CDR3 loop: CAKESGQGALETQYF. In DNA form, the CDR3 reads TGTGCCAAAGAGTCGGGACAGGGGGCTTTAGAGACCCAGTACTTC. This rearrangement joins TRBV27 to TRBJ2-5; TRBD1 matches 12 bases. The trim removed 10 bases at V and 4 bases at J, leaving 10 bases unmatched. This CDR3 has 15 residues. Germline V CDR1 and CDR2: MNHEY, SMNVEV (reference sequence).

The rearrangement joins TRBV12-3 or TRBV12-4 to TRBJ2-1, with D possibly TRBD2 on 5 matching bases. This CDR3 region has 13 residues. Trimming shortened V by 7 bases and J by 7 bases, and 14 bases separated the two germline ends. CDR3 in amino acids: CASKGGPGNEQFF. The DNA of the CDR3 is TGTGCCAGCAAAGGTGGCCCGGGGAATGAGCAGTTCTTC.

The gene calls are TRBV3-1 (or the pseudogene TRBV3-2) and TRBJ2-1, with D possibly matching TRBD2 (5 bases). With 4 bases removed from V and 0 bases from J, the gap between germline ends came to 16 bases. There are 17 residues in the CDR3. The germline V gene encodes CDR1 LGHDT and CDR2 YNNKEL (reference sequence). In DNA form, the CDR3 reads TGTGCCAGCAGCCTTATTGGACTGGGTAGCTCCTACAATGAGCAGTTCTTC. Residues: CASSLIGLGSSYNEQFF.

The chain has TRBV19 and TRBJ2-7; TRBD2 agrees at 9 bases. The CDR3 loop spans 18 amino acids. The V gene end was trimmed by 0 bases and the J gene end by 8 bases; junction bases not matched to a gene: 17. Germline CDR1 is LNHDA and CDR2 is SQIVND (reference sequence). The CDR3: CASSIDLTSGRPRGKQYF. CDR3 coding DNA: TGTGCCAGTAGTATAGATTTAACGAGCGGGAGGCCCCGAGGCAAGCAGTACTTC.

The V call is TRBV5-1, the J call TRBJ2-3; 7 bases agree with TRBD1. Germline-derived CDR1 and CDR2 are SGHRS and YFSETQ. The CDR3 consists of 15 residues. Trimming took 3 bases from V and 5 from J; bases not matched to a gene: 9. The CDR3 sequence: CASSSGQVPQDTQYF. The CDR3 DNA follows: TGCGCCAGCAGCTCCGGACAGGTACCCCAAGATACGCAGTATTTT.

The genes are TRBV21-1 and TRBJ2-3; TRBD1, the table's D call, lacks a check against the DNA. TRBV21-1 is a listed pseudogene. The CDR3 covers 19 residues. CDR3 region: CASSKEGEGQGCEADTQYF. CDR3 nucleotide sequence: TGTGCCAGCAGCAAAGAGGGAGAAGGACAGGGATGTGAAGCAGATACGCAGTATTTT.

This clone has only a few counts. The CDR3 loop reads CASSYLASGLSEQYF. The CDR3, as DNA: TGTGCCAGCAGTTACCTGGCTAGCGGGCTTTCCGAGCAGTACTTC. The rearrangement uses TRBV6-2 or TRBV6-3 and TRBJ2-7, with 8 positions matching TRBD2. V trimming: 2 bases; J trimming: 6 bases; junction bases outside the gene matches: 9. This CDR3 contains 15 residues. CDR1 and CDR2 (germline): MNHEY, SVGEGT.

The gene calls are TRBV5-1 and TRBJ2-1, with a weak D call TRBD1 (5 bases). This CDR3 region has 15 residues. The V end lost 0 bases, the J end lost 10 bases, and 17 bases lay between the germline ends. Looked up from germline, CDR1 is SGHRS and CDR2 is YFSETQ. CDR3 coding DNA: TGCGCCAGCAGCTTGGATACAGGTGGGATGTGGGAGCAGTTCTTC. Its translation is CASSLDTGGMWEQFF. Supplemented by reference TRBV5-1 and TRBJ2-1, the full variable domain reads KAGVTQTPRYLIKTRGQQVTLSCSPISGHRSVSWYQQTPGQGLQFLFEYFSETQRNKGNFPGRFSGRQFSNSRSEMNVSTLELGDSALYLCASSLDTGGMWEQFFGPGTRLTVL.

The CDR3 sequence is CASSYGSNSPLHF. CDR3 nucleotide sequence: TGTGCCAGCAGTTATGGGAGTAATTCACCCCTCCACTTT. The chain couples TRBV12-3 or TRBV12-4 to TRBJ1-6, with unresolved D. The V gene lost 4 bases and the J gene lost 6 bases, with 7 bases spanning the gap. There are 13 residues in the CDR3.

The rearrangement links TRBV14 to TRBJ2-1; TRBD1 matches 7 bases. CDR3 length: 15 amino acids. With V trimmed by 1 base and J by 2 bases, 2 bases remained unmatched. Looked up from germline, CDR1 is SGHDN and CDR2 is FVKESK. The CDR3 region is CASSQGQGTYNEQFF. For the CDR3, the DNA is TGTGCCAGCAGCCAAGGACAGGGCACCTACAATGAGCAGTTCTTC.

V gene TRBV5-6 combines with J gene TRBJ1-6; tentative D call: TRBD1 (6 bases). CDR3 length equals 15 residues. Germline V lookup: CDR1 SGHDT, CDR2 YYEEEE. Trimming stripped 4 bases from V and 5 bases from J, with 13 bases between. In nucleotides, the CDR3 is TGTGCCAGCAGCCGGAGCAGGGGCCATAATTCACCCCTCCACTTT. This codes for CASSRSRGHNSPLHF. The complete variable domain, with remaining parts taken from reference TRBV5-6 and TRBJ1-6, reads DAGVTQSPTHLIKTRGQQVTLRCSPKSGHDTVSWYQQALGQGPQFIFQYYEEEERQRGNFPDRFSGHQFPNYSSELNVNALLLGDSALYLCASSRSRGHNSPLHFGNGTRLTVT.

The chain combines TRBV24-1 with TRBJ2-3; D unclear. V shed 3 bases and J shed 3 bases, with 15 bases lying between them. CDR3 length equals 16 residues. Germline CDR1 reads KGHDR; CDR2 reads SFDVKD. In DNA form, the CDR3 reads TGTGCCACCAGTGATCGGGTACTACTTGGAACAGATACGCAGTATTTT. Translating gives CATSDRVLLGTDTQYF.

Remarks on this clone: This sample includes further DNA sequences coding for the same CDR3. In DNA, the CDR3 is TGTGCCAGCAGTTACCGGGGTTTTGGCGAGCAGTACTTC. It yields the protein CASSYRGFGEQYF. The chain is built from TRBV6-5 and TRBJ2-7; a weak D match, TRBD2 (5 bases). Germline V gene lookup returns CDR1 MNHEY and CDR2 SVGAGI. The CDR3 totals 13 residues. V gave up 2 bases and J gave up 6 bases, with 11 bases separating them.

The genes are TRBV6-5 and TRBJ1-3; D is ambiguous. From germline, CDR1 is MNHEY and CDR2 SVGAGI. CDR3 size: 14 residues. V was cut by 6 bases and J by 7 bases, with 16 bases left in between. CDR3 loop: CASRYISQANTIYF. CDR3 sequence (DNA): TGTGCCAGCAGATACATTTCCCAGGCCAACACCATATATTTT.

This chain connects TRBV29-1 to TRBJ1-3; perhaps TRBD1 as D (6 bases). The germline gives CDR1 SQVTM, CDR2 ANQGSEA. The CDR3 is made up of 14 amino acids. Trimming removed 7 bases from V and 3 bases from J, with 16 bases in between. The CDR3, as DNA: TGCAGCGCCAAAGGGGGAGACAGTGGAAACACCATATATTTT. Translation gives CSAKGGDSGNTIYF.

The chain's CDR3 is CASSYSASGLNEQYF. CDR3 sequence (DNA): TGTGCCAGCAGTTACTCGGCTAGCGGGCTGAATGAGCAGTACTTC. The rearrangement uses TRBV6-6 and TRBJ2-7; 8 bases are shared with TRBD2. The trim removed 0 bases at V and 7 bases at J, leaving 8 bases unmatched. The CDR3 loop spans 15 amino acids. CDR1 is MNHNY, CDR2 SVGAGI, per germline (reference sequence).

This chain links TRBV29-1 with TRBJ2-3; possibly TRBD1 for D (5 bases). With 7 bases removed from V and 4 bases from J, the gap between germline ends came to 15 bases. The length of the CDR3 is 13 residues. CDR1 and CDR2 from the germline V gene are SQVTM and ANQGSEA. The CDR3 reads CSAAEGVADTQYF. The DNA for the CDR3 is TGCAGCGCCGCGGAAGGGGTGGCAGATACGCAGTATTTT.

This clone showed up just once. The chain uses TRBV19 and TRBJ1-5; 8 bases are a match to TRBD1. J gave up 5 bases and V 1 base, and 4 bases lay outside the gene matches. The CDR3 has 15 amino acids. Germline CDR1 LNHDA, CDR2 SQIVND (reference sequence). The CDR3 loop is CASSIGGTGYQPQHF. As DNA, the CDR3 is TGTGCCAGTAGTATAGGCGGGACAGGTTATCAGCCCCAGCATTTT.

This clone was observed once. This chain joins TRBV5-1 and TRBJ2-2; TRBD1 matches at 9 bases. CDR3 length: 16 amino acids. Germline CDR1 SGHRS, CDR2 YFSETQ. V gave up 6 bases and J gave up 5 bases; unmatched junction bases: 11. The CDR3 reads CASIRDDRGSTGELFF. CDR3 DNA sequence: TGCGCCAGCATTCGGGATGACAGGGGGTCTACCGGGGAGCTGTTTTTT.

The CDR3 here is CASRQGINQPQHF. In DNA form, the CDR3 reads TGTGCCAGCAGGCAGGGGATCAATCAGCCCCAGCATTTT. The V and J genes are TRBV28 and TRBJ1-5; D possibly corresponds to TRBD1 (6 bases). Trimming shortened V by 6 bases and J by 3 bases, and 9 bases separated the two germline ends. Germline V gene lookup returns CDR1 MDHEN and CDR2 SYDVKM. The CDR3 has 13 amino acids.

This clone has just a few counts. The gene calls are TRBV3-1 (or the pseudogene TRBV3-2) and TRBJ2-7, with TRBD2 identical over 10 bases. Trimming cost V 0 bases and J 6 bases; bases outside gene matches: 14. Germline loops: CDR1 LGHDT, CDR2 YNNKEL (reference sequence). The CDR3 runs 18 residues. The CDR3 DNA is TGTGCCAGCAGCCAAGATCTCCCAGCGGGAGGGCCGGACGTCGAGCAGTACTTC. Translated: CASSQDLPAGGPDVEQYF.

The chain couples TRBV9 to TRBJ2-3; 8 nucleotides align to TRBD2. The V and J ends lost 4 bases and 0 bases, in that order; junction bases with no gene match: 4. The germline CDR1 and CDR2 sequences are SGDLS and YYNGEE. CDR3 length: 15 residues. CDR3 amino acids: CASSPTSGSTDTQYF. CDR3 nucleotides: TGTGCCAGCAGCCCTACTAGCGGAAGCACAGATACGCAGTATTTT.

J is TRBJ2-4 and V is TRBV6-1, with a possible D match to TRBD1 (6 bases). The CDR3 length is 12 residues. Germline V lookup: CDR1 MNHNS, CDR2 SASEGT. V was pared by 8 bases and J by 6 bases, with 11 bases between. DNA of the CDR3: TGTGCCAGCGGGGGCGCGGGAAACATTCAGTACTTC. This translates into CASGGAGNIQYF.

The chain couples TRBV5-1 to TRBJ2-5; D remains unclear. Germline V CDR1 and CDR2: SGHRS, YFSETQ. Trimming stripped 0 bases from V and 4 bases from J, with 4 bases between. CDR3 length: 12 amino acids. The CDR3 DNA sequence: TGCGCCAGCAGCTTGGACGGAGAGACCCAGTACTTC. Translated: CASSLDGETQYF.

The rearrangement links TRBV7-9 to TRBJ2-1; possible D gene TRBD2, 6 bases. This CDR3 has 19 residues. V was pared by 1 base and J by 6 bases, with 25 bases between. Germline-derived CDR1 and CDR2 are SEHNR and FQNEAQ (reference sequence). The CDR3 DNA follows: TGTGCCAGCAGCTTAGGTTCTATGCCGGGAGCAAAGGTACTCAATGAGCAGTTCTTC. This codes for CASSLGSMPGAKVLNEQFF. The whole variable domain, filled in from reference TRBV7-9 and TRBJ2-1, reads DTGVSQNPRHKITKRGQNVTFRCDPISEHNRLYWYRQTLGQGPEFLTYFQNEAQLEKSRLLSDRFSAERPKGSFSTLEIQRTEQGDSAMYLCASSLGSMPGAKVLNEQFFGPGTRLTVL.